One T cell receptor (beta chain) is described in this entry. As yet, its antigen is unknown. The record originates from a study of cytomegalovirus exposure and HLA in healthy donors. Broader study findings: Among TCR beta chains, those listed as cytomegalovirus-associated numbered around 160. Under in vitro conditions, a few CMV-associated chains were confirmed as specific for CMV antigens.

The length of the CDR3 is 14 residues. CDR1 SGHRS and CDR2 YFSETQ come from the germline V gene. The ends lost 4 bases at V and 0 bases at J; junction bases unmatched: 3. Donors counted as nominally healthy when sampled, yet unrecorded immune exposures were likely. Researchers ran the PCR with 60 Vbeta and 13 Jbeta primers. The method was immunoSEQ multiplex PCR; TCRdb's version includes in-frame clones alone and lacks a portion of them. The profile shows roughly 180,000 clones, roughly four fifths of them singletons. The gene calls are TRBV5-1 and TRBJ1-1; 7 nucleotides line up with TRBD1. The source material was PBMCs. The clonotype was recovered from a young man in good health and CMV-seronegative. CDR3 DNA sequence: TGCGCCAGCAGCGCGGGACAGCTGAACACTGAAGCTTTCTTT. This codes for CASSAGQLNTEAFF.